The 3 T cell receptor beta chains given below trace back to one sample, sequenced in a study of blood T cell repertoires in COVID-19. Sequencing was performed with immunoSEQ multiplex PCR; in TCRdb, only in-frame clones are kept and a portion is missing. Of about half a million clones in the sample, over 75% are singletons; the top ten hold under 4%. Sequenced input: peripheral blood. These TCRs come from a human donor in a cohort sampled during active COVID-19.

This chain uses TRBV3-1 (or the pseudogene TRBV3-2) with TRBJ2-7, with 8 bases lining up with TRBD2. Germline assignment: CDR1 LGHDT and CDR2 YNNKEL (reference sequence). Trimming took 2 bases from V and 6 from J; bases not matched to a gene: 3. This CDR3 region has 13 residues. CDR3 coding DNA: TGTGCCAGCAGCCAAATCGGGGGGGGCGAGCAGTACTTC. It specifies CASSQIGGGEQYF.

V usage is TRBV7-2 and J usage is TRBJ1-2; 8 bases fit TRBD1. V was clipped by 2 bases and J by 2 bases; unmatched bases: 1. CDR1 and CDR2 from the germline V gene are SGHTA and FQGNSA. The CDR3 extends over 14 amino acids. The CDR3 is CASSLHRGNYGYTF. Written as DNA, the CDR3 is TGTGCCAGCAGCTTACACAGGGGGAACTATGGCTACACCTTC.

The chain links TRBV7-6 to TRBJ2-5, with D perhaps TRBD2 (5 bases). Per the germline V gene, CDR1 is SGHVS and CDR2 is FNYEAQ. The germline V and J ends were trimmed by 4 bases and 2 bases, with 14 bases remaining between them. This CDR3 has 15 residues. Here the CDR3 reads CASSSTRGPQETQYF. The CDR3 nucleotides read TGTGCCAGCAGCTCCACAAGAGGGCCTCAAGAGACCCAGTACTTC.